These 31 T cell receptor beta chains were sequenced from one sample in a study of cytomegalovirus exposure and HLA in healthy donors. PCR used 60 Vbeta primers and 13 Jbeta primers. TCRdb's table, derived via immunoSEQ multiplex PCR, lists solely in-frame clones and lacks some. The data contain some 190,000 clones, around 73% of them singletons. The sequencing sample was made of PBMCs. The origin of the receptors is a woman in her twenties or thirties in good health and CMV-seropositive.

The chain joins TRBV30 to TRBJ2-2; D is perhaps TRBD1 (6 bases). CDR1 is GTSNPN and CDR2 is SVGIG in the germline V gene (reference sequence). The CDR3 spans 14 residues. Trimming shortened V by 0 bases and J by 7 bases, and 12 bases separated the two germline ends. The CDR3 region is CAWSVRGWNGELFF. CDR3 DNA: TGTGCCTGGAGTGTCAGGGGTTGGAACGGGGAGCTGTTTTTT.

In DNA, the CDR3 is TGTGCCAGCAGCTTGGAAGCGCGCACTAGCACAGATACGCAGTATTTT. This gives the protein CASSLEARTSTDTQYF. V gene TRBV7-6 combines with J gene TRBJ2-3; D ambiguous. CDR1 is SGHVS, CDR2 FNYEAQ, per germline. CDR3 size: 16 residues. The V end was cut by 3 bases, the J end by 0 bases, with 13 bases between.

The J gene is TRBJ2-7, the V gene TRBV2; D ambiguous. This CDR3 region has 12 residues. V shed 7 bases and J shed 6 bases, with 13 bases lying between them. Germline V gene data show CDR1 as SNHLY and CDR2 as FYNNEI. The CDR3 nucleotides are TGTGCCAGCACCCCCGTGAGGTCCGAGCAGTACTTC. Translation: CASTPVRSEQYF.

The chain uses TRBV6-6 and TRBJ2-2; 7 bases align to TRBD1. The junction had 1 base not matched to a gene; V was cut back by 5 bases and J by 1 base. The germline CDR1 and CDR2 sequences are MNHNY and SVGAGI (reference sequence). The CDR3 contains 14 residues. The chain's CDR3 is CASSRTGNTGELFF. DNA of the CDR3: TGTGCCAGCAGTCGGACAGGGAACACCGGGGAGCTGTTTTTT.

This sequence joins TRBV19 and TRBJ2-6; weak D call: TRBD1 (5 bases). The V and J ends lost 3 bases and 2 bases respectively, with 11 bases between them. This CDR3 spans 16 amino acids. Germline CDR1 LNHDA, CDR2 SQIVND (reference sequence). CDR3 loop: CASSIVTGAGANVLTF. CDR3 nucleotide sequence: TGTGCCAGTAGTATCGTAACAGGCGCTGGGGCCAACGTCCTGACTTTC.

The V call is TRBV5-1, the J call TRBJ2-5, with TRBD2 matching 8 bases. V trimming: 2 bases; J trimming: 5 bases; junction bases outside the gene matches: 11. This CDR3 comprises 16 residues. The germline gives CDR1 SGHRS, CDR2 YFSETQ. In nucleotides, the CDR3 is TGCGCCAGCAGCTTCGCACTGGCGGGAGGCTTGGAGACCCAGTACTTC. Translated, it gives CASSFALAGGLETQYF.

The CDR3 DNA follows: TGTGCCAGCAGCTTAGGATCCGGGAGAAGCACAGATACGCAGTATTTT. Protein product: CASSLGSGRSTDTQYF. V usage is TRBV7-2 and J usage is TRBJ2-3, with D possibly being TRBD2 (6 bases). With 1 base removed from V and 0 bases from J, the gap between germline ends came to 11 bases. Germline V CDR1 and CDR2: SGHTA, FQGNSA. The CDR3 is 16 amino acids. The full variable domain, in which reference TRBV7-2 and TRBJ2-3 provide the parts outside the CDR3, is GAGVSQSPSNKVTEKGKDVELRCDPISGHTALYWYRQSLGQGLEFLIYFQGNSAPDKSGLPSDRFSAERTGGSVSTLTIQRTQQEDSAVYLCASSLGSGRSTDTQYFGPGTRLTVL.

V and J are TRBV30 and TRBJ2-7, with a possible D match to TRBD1 (5 bases). V was clipped by 0 bases and J by 0 bases, with 9 bases between them. CDR1 is GTSNPN, CDR2 SVGIG, per germline (reference sequence). This CDR3 spans 14 amino acids. The CDR3 nucleotides are TGTGCCTGGAGTGTACAGGTTAACTCCTACGAGCAGTACTTC. It is translated as CAWSVQVNSYEQYF.

The chain joins TRBV19 to TRBJ1-4; the match to TRBD1 covers 7 bases. The germline V gene encodes CDR1 LNHDA and CDR2 SQIVND (reference sequence). CDR3 length equals 15 residues. The ends lost 6 bases at V and 5 bases at J; junction bases unmatched: 9. The CDR3 sequence is CASRNDREANEKLFF. CDR3 nucleotides: TGTGCCAGTAGGAATGACAGGGAGGCCAATGAAAAACTGTTTTTT.

This clone was seen only a few times. The J gene is TRBJ2-1, the V gene TRBV5-4, with D tentatively TRBD1 (6 bases). The CDR3 has 15 residues. Germline V gene data show CDR1 as SGHNT and CDR2 as YYREEE (reference sequence). Trimming pared 0 bases from V and 3 bases from J, leaving 10 bases between. In DNA, the CDR3 is TGTGCCAGCAGCTTGGGGGGGCGGATCTACAATGAGCAGTTCTTC. Its protein product is CASSLGGRIYNEQFF.

The chain carries TRBV2 and TRBJ2-7; TRBD1 aligns across 7 bases. The CDR3 length is 11 residues. J gave up 5 bases and V 7 bases, and 2 bases lay outside the gene matches. Per the germline V gene, CDR1 is SNHLY and CDR2 is FYNNEI. CDR3 protein: CASNTGDEQYF. The CDR3 coding sequence is TGTGCCAGCAACACAGGGGACGAGCAGTACTTC.

This clone was seen a few times. This chain uses TRBV6-5 with TRBJ1-6; D ambiguous. Per the germline V gene, CDR1 is MNHEY and CDR2 is SVGAGI. The CDR3 consists of 15 residues. The V and J ends lost 2 bases and 10 bases respectively, with 15 bases between them. CDR3 nucleotide sequence: TGTGCCAGCAGTTACGAGGCCGCAGGAGGCTCACCCCTCCACTTT. It codes for CASSYEAAGGSPLHF.

The chain couples TRBV21-1 to TRBJ2-3; TRBD2, as called in the table, went unchecked against the DNA. TRBV21-1 is labeled a pseudogene. CDR3 size: 15 residues. The CDR3, as DNA: TGTGCCAGCAGCAAAGAACTAGCGGGTGGGGATACGCAGTATTTT. It is translated as CASSKELAGGDTQYF.

With regard to this clone: Germline is not matched at one junction end, which may reflect a read error. The chain couples TRBV6-1 to TRBJ1-1; D is unresolved. The CDR3 runs to 13 residues. Germline loops: CDR1 MNHNS, CDR2 SASEGT. The CDR3 DNA sequence: TGTGCCAGCAGTGAATTCGTTGAGCGGTTTGTTGTCTTT. It codes for CASSEFVERFVVF.

The J gene is TRBJ2-1, the V gene TRBV11-2; D perhaps matches TRBD1 (6 bases). Between the trimmed V and J ends, which lost 5 bases and 0 bases, there was a span of 11 bases. CDR3 length: 15 residues. CDR1 and CDR2 (germline): SGHAT, FQNNGV. The DNA for the CDR3 is TGTGCCAGCAGCCGGGACACCAGCTCCTACAATGAGCAGTTCTTC. Amino acids: CASSRDTSSYNEQFF. Combining the CDR3 with reference TRBV11-2 and TRBJ2-1 gives the whole variable domain EAGVAQSPRYKIIEKRQSVAFWCNPISGHATLYWYQQILGQGPKLLIQFQNNGVVDDSQLPKDRFSAERLKGVDSTLKIQPAKLEDSAVYLCASSRDTSSYNEQFFGPGTRLTVL.

This chain uses TRBV7-8 with TRBJ2-7; 10 bases agree with TRBD1. CDR3 length equals 11 residues. In germline, CDR1 is SGHVS, CDR2 FQNEAQ. V trimming: 9 bases; J trimming: 6 bases; junction bases outside the gene matches: 2. The CDR3 nucleotides are TGTGCCAGTAGGGACAGGGGCGAGCAGTACTTC. It codes for CASRDRGEQYF.

The chain links TRBV10-1 to TRBJ1-1; D gene uncertain. This CDR3 contains 12 residues. Deletions cut 8 bases from V and 4 bases from J, with 11 bases between. Per germline, CDR1 WNHNN and CDR2 SYGVQD (reference sequence). CDR3 nucleotides: TGCGCCAGCCGAGTTACAGCCACTGAAGCTTTCTTT. Its translation is CASRVTATEAFF.

This sequence joins TRBV5-4 and TRBJ1-2; D unresolved. Germline CDR1 reads SGHNT; CDR2 reads YYREEE (reference sequence). The CDR3 covers 12 residues. The V and J ends lost 2 bases and 6 bases respectively, with 8 bases between them. The CDR3 protein is CASSLTSDGYTF. The CDR3 coding sequence is TGTGCCAGCAGCTTAACGAGCGATGGCTACACCTTC.

V is TRBV5-4 and J is TRBJ2-3, with D possibly TRBD1 on 5 matching bases. This CDR3 region has 15 residues. The germline V gene encodes CDR1 SGHNT and CDR2 YYREEE (reference sequence). V dropped 5 bases and J dropped 2 bases, with 15 bases sitting between them. The chain's CDR3 is CASRCRAGNTDTQYF. The CDR3 DNA sequence: TGTGCCAGCAGGTGCAGGGCCGGCAACACAGATACGCAGTATTTT.

The gene calls are TRBV9 and TRBJ2-3; possible D gene TRBD2, 6 bases. CDR3 length: 15 amino acids. Germline V CDR1 and CDR2: SGDLS, YYNGEE. V lost 2 bases, J lost 3 bases, and 13 bases lay in between. CDR3 nucleotides: TGTGCCAGCAGCGTCCTTGGCGGGATTACAGATACGCAGTATTTT. This encodes CASSVLGGITDTQYF.

This clone appeared a few times. The CDR3 sequence: CASSLDLASGGLKTQYF. CDR3 DNA: TGTGCCAGCAGCTTAGATCTCGCTAGCGGGGGGTTAAAGACCCAGTACTTC. The V gene is TRBV11-2, the J gene TRBJ2-5, with 11 bases identical to TRBD2. The J segment lost 6 bases and the V segment lost 0 bases, leaving 9 bases of the junction unmatched. Per germline, CDR1 SGHAT and CDR2 FQNNGV. The CDR3 sequence is 17 residues long.

This clone was found once. The chain has TRBV19 and TRBJ2-2, with 7 bases matching TRBD2. The CDR3 extends over 16 amino acids. Per germline, CDR1 LNHDA and CDR2 SQIVND (reference sequence). With V trimmed by 2 bases and J by 6 bases, 9 bases remained unmatched. The CDR3 reads CASSIIGEGRSGELFF. The CDR3 DNA is TGTGCCAGTAGTATAATAGGGGAGGGCCGGTCCGGGGAGCTGTTTTTT.

The V and J genes are TRBV5-6 and TRBJ1-3; the match to TRBD1 covers 10 bases. With 4 bases clipped from V and 0 bases from J, the junction kept 4 bases outside the gene matches. CDR3 size: 16 residues. Germline V gene lookup returns CDR1 SGHDT and CDR2 YYEEEE. The CDR3 sequence: CASSGRDRGSGNTIYF. CDR3 DNA: TGTGCCAGCAGCGGACGGGACAGGGGCTCTGGAAACACCATATATTTT. The full variable domain, its missing parts supplied by reference TRBV5-6 and TRBJ1-3, is DAGVTQSPTHLIKTRGQQVTLRCSPKSGHDTVSWYQQALGQGPQFIFQYYEEEERQRGNFPDRFSGHQFPNYSSELNVNALLLGDSALYLCASSGRDRGSGNTIYFGEGSWLTVV.

V usage is TRBV28 and J usage is TRBJ1-5; D unresolved. Germline CDR1 MDHEN, CDR2 SYDVKM. V gave up 5 bases and J gave up 9 bases, with 11 bases separating them. This CDR3 is 12 amino acids long. The CDR3 loop is CASSASSGPQHF. CDR3 nucleotide sequence: TGTGCCAGCAGTGCCTCGTCGGGGCCCCAGCATTTT.

V and J are TRBV7-9 and TRBJ2-1, with 10 bases fitting TRBD2. Germline V gene sequence: CDR1 SEHNR, CDR2 FQNEAQ (reference sequence). The CDR3 extends over 16 amino acids. The V segment lost 10 bases and the J segment 4 bases; nucleotides outside the gene matches: 13. CDR3 coding DNA: TGTGCCATTCCGATTTCGGGACTAGCGATGTACAATGAGCAGTTCTTC. Protein sequence: CAIPISGLAMYNEQFF.

The V call is TRBV4-3, the J call TRBJ1-1; no reliable D call. This CDR3 spans 14 amino acids. Trimming shortened V by 0 bases and J by 0 bases, and 5 bases separated the two germline ends. Germline-derived CDR1 and CDR2 are LGHNA and YSLEER. The DNA for the CDR3 is TGCGCCAGCAGCCAAGACAGGATGAACACTGAAGCTTTCTTT. Its translation: CASSQDRMNTEAFF.

CDR3 region: CASTWGAGGINEQFF. CDR3 DNA: TGTGCCAGCACCTGGGGGGCGGGAGGTATCAATGAGCAGTTCTTC. The chain combines TRBV28 with TRBJ2-1; TRBD2 aligns across 8 bases. Losses at the gene ends were 7 bases for V and 6 bases for J; bases not matched to a gene: 11. CDR3 length: 15 amino acids. Germline CDR1 and CDR2: MDHEN and SYDVKM.

The J gene is TRBJ1-2, the V gene TRBV6-1, with TRBD1 matching over 7 bases. The CDR3 consists of 14 residues. The germline gives CDR1 MNHNS, CDR2 SASEGT. V was clipped by 6 bases and J by 6 bases; unmatched bases: 10. The CDR3 DNA sequence: TGTGCCAGCAGAAAGATTGACAGGGTCGATGGCTACACCTTC. This gives the protein CASRKIDRVDGYTF.

The V call is TRBV27, the J call TRBJ2-7; 7 bases match TRBD2. Germline CDR1 is MNHEY and CDR2 is SMNVEV (reference sequence). V was clipped by 2 bases and J by 6 bases; unmatched bases: 10. The CDR3 extends over 15 amino acids. This CDR3 reads CASSLKGGSPREQYF. Written as DNA, the CDR3 is TGTGCCAGCAGTTTAAAGGGCGGGAGTCCCCGCGAGCAGTACTTC.

This clone was recorded only once. The V and J genes are TRBV4-3 and TRBJ1-6, with a weak D call TRBD1 (6 bases). Germline CDR1 and CDR2: LGHNA and YSLEER. The V and J ends lost 3 bases and 4 bases respectively, with 13 bases between them. The CDR3 has 16 amino acids. CDR3 nucleotides: TGCGCCAGCAGCCACCTGGGGGCTGGTTATAATTCACCCCTCCACTTT. Translating it yields CASSHLGAGYNSPLHF.

The V gene is TRBV15, the J gene TRBJ2-1; D is unclear. CDR3 length: 15 amino acids. The V end was cut by 7 bases, the J end by 0 bases, with 13 bases between. The germline V gene has CDR1 LNHNV and CDR2 YYDKDF (reference sequence). The DNA for the CDR3 is TGTGCCACCACCGCACAGACAAGCTCCTACAATGAGCAGTTCTTC. This translates into CATTAQTSSYNEQFF. The whole variable domain, remainder taken from reference TRBV15 and TRBJ2-1, is DAMVIQNPRYQVTQFGKPVTLSCSQTLNHNVMYWYQQKSSQAPKLLFHYYDKDFNNEADTPDNFQSRRPNTSFCFLDIRSPGLGDTAMYLCATTAQTSSYNEQFFGPGTRLTVL.